The rows below give T cell receptor beta chains drawn from one sample of a study of blood T cell repertoires in COVID-19. The assay was immunoSEQ multiplex PCR, and TCRdb's table has in-frame clones only and misses some. Here the sample spans around 150,000 clones, 87% being singletons. Sequenced material: peripheral blood. The receptors stem from a woman aged 55-75 years with active or convalescent COVID-19. Each CDR3 is given with its conserved first and last residue. The D gene is left open where the match is weak. Clone size is not always given. Where it is, it says once, few, many or a class for expanded clones.

>NA|NA|TRBJ2-5|TRBV18
CASSPGTLRETQYF
TGTGCCAGCTCACCCGGGACTCTCAGAGAGACCCAGTACTTC
>TRBD1|NA|TRBJ1-1|TRBV28
CASSSGQGNTEAFF
TGTGCCAGCAGTTCGGGACAGGGGAACACTGAAGCTTTCTTT
>NA|NA|TRBJ2-2|TRBV7-6
CASSLTDSRNTGELFF
TGTGCCAGCAGCTTAACCGACTCCCGGAACACCGGGGAGCTGTTTTTT
>NA|NA|TRBJ1-1|TRBV20-1
CSARANTEAFF
TGCAGTGCTAGAGCAAACACTGAAGCTTTCTTT
>NA|once|TRBJ1-1|TRBV7-2
CASRGRTGRTEAFF
TGTGCCAGCAGGGGGAGAACTGGCCGGACTGAAGCTTTCTTT
>TRBD2|NA|TRBJ2-3|TRBV7-7
CASSQGLAGTDTQYF
TGTGCTAGCAGCCAGGGACTAGCGGGCACAGATACGCAGTATTTT
>TRBD1|NA|TRBJ1-4|TRBV2
CASWGQAREKLFF
TGTGCCAGCTGGGGACAGGCTCGGGAAAAACTGTTTTTT
>TRBD1|NA|TRBJ1-6|TRBV11-2
CASSLGTGVTSPLHF
TGTGCCAGCAGCTTAGGGACAGGGGTCACATCACCCCTCCACTTT
>TRBD2|once|TRBJ2-3|TRBV29-1
CSVEGGGGAADTQYF
TGCAGCGTTGAAGGTGGCGGGGGGGCGGCAGATACGCAGTATTTT
>NA|NA|TRBJ2-2|TRBV19
CASNRQGANTGELFF
TGTGCCAGTAATCGCCAGGGCGCGAACACCGGGGAGCTGTTTTTT
>NA|once|TRBJ1-6|TRBV7-9
CASSSGQYNSPLHF
TGTGCCAGCAGCTCCGGACAGTATAATTCACCCCTCCACTTT
>TRBD1|NA|TRBJ2-7|TRBV27
CASSRPGQAYEQYF
TGTGCCAGCAGTCGACCGGGACAGGCCTACGAGCAGTACTTC
>TRBD2|NA|TRBJ2-1|TRBV18
CASSPGIAGAYNEQFF
TGTGCCAGCTCACCAGGAATAGCGGGGGCTTACAATGAGCAGTTCTTC
>NA|NA|TRBJ2-5|TRBV10-3
CAISESSRETQYF
TGTGCCATCAGTGAGTCTAGTCGGGAGACCCAGTACTTC
>NA|NA|TRBJ1-1|TRBV7-2
CASRLQGWGTEAFF
TGTGCCAGCAGACTTCAGGGGTGGGGAACTGAAGCTTTCTTT
>TRBD1|NA|TRBJ1-2|TRBV5-4
CASSPGTGGDYGYTF
TGTGCCAGCAGCCCCGGGACAGGGGGGGACTATGGCTACACCTTC
>TRBD2|NA|TRBJ2-7|TRBV3-1/TRBV3-2
CASSQSSGVYEQYF
TGTGCCAGCAGCCAGTCTAGCGGGGTCTACGAGCAGTACTTC
>TRBD2|NA|TRBJ2-7|TRBV7-2
CASSSLAVASEQYF
TGTGCCAGCAGCTCCCTAGCGGTGGCCTCCGAGCAGTACTTC
>NA|once|TRBJ1-5|TRBV6-2/TRBV6-3
CASSYYLLSNQPQHF
TGTGCCAGCAGTTATTATCTCCTCAGCAATCAGCCCCAGCATTTT
>TRBD1|NA|TRBJ2-1|TRBV19
CASSGPGQGADEQFF
TGTGCCAGTAGTGGTCCGGGACAGGGGGCCGATGAGCAGTTCTTC
>NA|once|TRBJ2-3|TRBV4-1
CASSQSTRSTDTQYF
TGCGCCAGCAGCCAGTCGACTAGGAGCACAGATACGCAGTATTTT
>TRBD1|NA|TRBJ1-2|TRBV10-3
CAISEKGQGSYGYTF
TGTGCCATCAGTGAGAAAGGACAGGGGAGCTATGGCTACACCTTC